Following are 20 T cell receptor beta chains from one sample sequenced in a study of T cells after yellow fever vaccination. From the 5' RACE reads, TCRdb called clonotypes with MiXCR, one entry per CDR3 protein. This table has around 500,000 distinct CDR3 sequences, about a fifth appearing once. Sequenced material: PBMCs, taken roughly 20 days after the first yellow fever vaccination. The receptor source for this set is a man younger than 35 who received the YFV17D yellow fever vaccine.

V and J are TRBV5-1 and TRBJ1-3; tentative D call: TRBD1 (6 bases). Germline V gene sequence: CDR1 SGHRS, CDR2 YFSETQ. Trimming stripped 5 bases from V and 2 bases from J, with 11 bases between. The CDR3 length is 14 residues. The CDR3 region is CASSMGGPGNTIYF. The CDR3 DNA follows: TGCGCCAGCAGTATGGGGGGGCCTGGAAACACCATATATTTT.

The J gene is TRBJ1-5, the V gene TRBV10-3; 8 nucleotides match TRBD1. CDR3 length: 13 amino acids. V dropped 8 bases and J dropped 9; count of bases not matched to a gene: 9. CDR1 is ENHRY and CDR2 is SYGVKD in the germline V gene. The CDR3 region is CAIQGTGGLPQHF. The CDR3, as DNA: TGTGCCATCCAAGGGACAGGCGGTCTGCCCCAGCATTTT.

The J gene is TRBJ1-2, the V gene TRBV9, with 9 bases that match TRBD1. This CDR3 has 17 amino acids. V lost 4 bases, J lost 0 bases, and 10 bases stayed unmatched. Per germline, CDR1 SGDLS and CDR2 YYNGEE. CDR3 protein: CASSFHLDRGSNYGYTF. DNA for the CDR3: TGTGCCAGCAGCTTCCACTTGGACAGGGGTTCTAACTATGGCTACACCTTC.

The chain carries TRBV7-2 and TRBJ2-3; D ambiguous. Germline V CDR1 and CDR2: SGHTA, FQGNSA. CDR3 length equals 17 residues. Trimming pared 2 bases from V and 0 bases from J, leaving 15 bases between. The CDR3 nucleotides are TGTGCCAGCAGCTTAAGTAACGGTTTCGCTAGCACAGATACGCAGTATTTT. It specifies CASSLSNGFASTDTQYF.

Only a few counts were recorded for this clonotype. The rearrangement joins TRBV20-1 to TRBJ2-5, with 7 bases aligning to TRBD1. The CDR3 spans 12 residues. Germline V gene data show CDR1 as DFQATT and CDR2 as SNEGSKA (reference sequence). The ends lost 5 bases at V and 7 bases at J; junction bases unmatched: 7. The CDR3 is CSAAPQGRTQYF. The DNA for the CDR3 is TGCAGTGCTGCCCCACAGGGGCGGACCCAGTACTTC.

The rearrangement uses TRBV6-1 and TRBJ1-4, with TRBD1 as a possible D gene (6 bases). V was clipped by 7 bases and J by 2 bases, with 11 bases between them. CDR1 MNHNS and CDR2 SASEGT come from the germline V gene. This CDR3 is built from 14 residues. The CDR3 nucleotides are TGTGCCAGCATGGGGGCTTCCACTAATGAAAAACTGTTTTTT. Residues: CASMGASTNEKLFF.

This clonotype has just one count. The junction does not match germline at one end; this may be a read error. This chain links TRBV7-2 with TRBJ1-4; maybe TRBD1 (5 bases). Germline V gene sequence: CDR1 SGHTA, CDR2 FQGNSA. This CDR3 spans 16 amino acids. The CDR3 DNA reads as TGTCCCAGCAGCCCCGGGGGAGGGAGCTCTAATGAAAAACTGTTTTTT. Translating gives CPSSPGGGSSNEKLFF.

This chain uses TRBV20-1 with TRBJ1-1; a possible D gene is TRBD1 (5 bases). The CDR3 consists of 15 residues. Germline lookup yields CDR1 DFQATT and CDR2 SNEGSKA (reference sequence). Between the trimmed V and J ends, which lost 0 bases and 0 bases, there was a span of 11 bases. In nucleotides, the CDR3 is TGCAGTGCTAGAGAACCAGGGACGTTGAACACTGAAGCTTTCTTT. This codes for CSAREPGTLNTEAFF.

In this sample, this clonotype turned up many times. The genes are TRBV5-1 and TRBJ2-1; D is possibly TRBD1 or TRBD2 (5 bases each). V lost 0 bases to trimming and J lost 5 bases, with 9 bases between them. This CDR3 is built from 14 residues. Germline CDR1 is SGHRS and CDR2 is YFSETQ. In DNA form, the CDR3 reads TGCGCCAGCAGCTTGGGGGACCTCCACAATGAGCAGTTCTTC. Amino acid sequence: CASSLGDLHNEQFF.

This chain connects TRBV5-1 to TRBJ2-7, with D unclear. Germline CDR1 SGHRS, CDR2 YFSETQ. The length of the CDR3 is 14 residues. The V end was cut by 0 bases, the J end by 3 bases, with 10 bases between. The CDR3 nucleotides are TGCGCCAGCAGCTTGGAAGGTCCCCACTACGAGCAGTACGTC. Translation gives CASSLEGPHYEQYV.

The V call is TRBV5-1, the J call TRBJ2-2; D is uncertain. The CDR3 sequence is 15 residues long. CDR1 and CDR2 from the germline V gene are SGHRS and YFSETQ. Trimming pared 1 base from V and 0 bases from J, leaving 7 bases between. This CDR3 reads CASSLRWANTGELFF. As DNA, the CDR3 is TGCGCCAGCAGCTTGAGATGGGCGAACACCGGGGAGCTGTTTTTT. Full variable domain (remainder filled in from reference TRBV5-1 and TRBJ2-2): KAGVTQTPRYLIKTRGQQVTLSCSPISGHRSVSWYQQTPGQGLQFLFEYFSETQRNKGNFPGRFSGRQFSNSRSEMNVSTLELGDSALYLCASSLRWANTGELFFGEGSRLTVL.

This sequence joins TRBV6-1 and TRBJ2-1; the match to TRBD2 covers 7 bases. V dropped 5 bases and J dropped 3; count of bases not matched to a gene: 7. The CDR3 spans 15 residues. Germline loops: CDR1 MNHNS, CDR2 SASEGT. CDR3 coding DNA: TGTGCCAGCAGTACCGGGACTACCATCTACAATGAGCAGTTCTTC. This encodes CASSTGTTIYNEQFF.

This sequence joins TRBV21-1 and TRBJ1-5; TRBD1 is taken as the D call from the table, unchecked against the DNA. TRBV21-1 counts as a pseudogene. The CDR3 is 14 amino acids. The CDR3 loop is CASSPGSTNQPQHF. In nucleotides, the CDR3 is TGTGCCAGCAGCCCCGGCAGTACTAATCAGCCCCAGCATTTT.

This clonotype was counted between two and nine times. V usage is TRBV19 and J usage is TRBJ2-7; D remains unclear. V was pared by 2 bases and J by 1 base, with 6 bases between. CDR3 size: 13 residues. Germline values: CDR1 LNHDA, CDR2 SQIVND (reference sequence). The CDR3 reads CASSIYNSYEQYF. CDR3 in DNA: TGTGCCAGTAGTATATACAATTCCTACGAGCAGTACTTC.

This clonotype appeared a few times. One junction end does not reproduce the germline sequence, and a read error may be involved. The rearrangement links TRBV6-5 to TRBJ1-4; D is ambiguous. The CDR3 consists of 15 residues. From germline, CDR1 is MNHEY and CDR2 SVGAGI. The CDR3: CASSSSPSANEKLFF. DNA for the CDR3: TGTGCCAGCAGTTCCAGTCCCTCCGCTAACGAAAAACTGTTTTTT.

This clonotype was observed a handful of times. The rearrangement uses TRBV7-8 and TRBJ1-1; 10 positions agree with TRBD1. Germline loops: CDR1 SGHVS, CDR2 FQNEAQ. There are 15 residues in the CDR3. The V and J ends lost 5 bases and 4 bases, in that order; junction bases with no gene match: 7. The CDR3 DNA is TGTGCCAGCAGCCAAATTGACAGGGGGCGCACTGAAGCTTTCTTT. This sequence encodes CASSQIDRGRTEAFF.

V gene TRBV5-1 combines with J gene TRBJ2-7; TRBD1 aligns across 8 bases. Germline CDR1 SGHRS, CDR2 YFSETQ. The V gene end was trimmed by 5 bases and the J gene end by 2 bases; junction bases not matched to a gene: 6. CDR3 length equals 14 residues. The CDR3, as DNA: TGCGCCAGCAGGTCTGGACAGGGAACCTACGAGCAGTACGTC. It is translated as CASRSGQGTYEQYV.

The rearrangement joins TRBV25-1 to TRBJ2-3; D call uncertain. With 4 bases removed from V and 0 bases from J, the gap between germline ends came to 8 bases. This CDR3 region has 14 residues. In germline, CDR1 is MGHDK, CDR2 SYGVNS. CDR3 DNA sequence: TGTGCCAGCAGTGGTCGTATCAGCACAGATACGCAGTATTTT. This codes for CASSGRISTDTQYF.

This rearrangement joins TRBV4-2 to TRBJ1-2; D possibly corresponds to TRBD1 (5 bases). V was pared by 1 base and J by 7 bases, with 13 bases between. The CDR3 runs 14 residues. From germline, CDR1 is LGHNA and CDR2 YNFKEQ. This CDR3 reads CASSQVGGTAGYTF. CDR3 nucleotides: TGTGCCAGCAGCCAAGTCGGGGGGACGGCTGGCTACACCTTC.

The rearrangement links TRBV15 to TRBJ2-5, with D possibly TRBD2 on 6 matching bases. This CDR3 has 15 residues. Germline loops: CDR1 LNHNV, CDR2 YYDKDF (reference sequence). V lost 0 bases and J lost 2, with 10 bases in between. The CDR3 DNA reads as TGTGCCACCAGCAGAGAGGTTCTAGCGCAAGAGACCCAGTACTTC. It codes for CATSREVLAQETQYF.